The TCR beta chain described here comes from a study of T-cell reconstitution after alpha-beta-depleted transplantation in children. Preparing the TCRbeta library involved the use of unique molecular identifiers. TCRdb re-derived calls from the PCR reads in MiXCR, one entry per CDR3 protein. The data contain 120,000 or so distinct CDR3 sequences, around 10% of them singletons. This clonotype appeared many times. The V gene's germline CDR1 is MGHRA and CDR2 YSYEKL. The germline V and J ends were trimmed by 1 base and 8 bases, with 11 bases remaining between them. The CDR3 extends over 14 amino acids. Here the sequenced sample was PBMCs from the stem cell graft donor, taken from the stem cell graft. This receptor was taken from a human donor who donated a stem cell graft to a child with acute lymphoblastic leukemia. This chain joins TRBV4-1 and TRBJ1-4, with D unresolved. The CDR3 spells CASSQGAGGEKLFF. The CDR3 nucleotides are TGCGCCAGCAGCCAAGGGGCCGGAGGAGAAAAACTGTTTTTT.